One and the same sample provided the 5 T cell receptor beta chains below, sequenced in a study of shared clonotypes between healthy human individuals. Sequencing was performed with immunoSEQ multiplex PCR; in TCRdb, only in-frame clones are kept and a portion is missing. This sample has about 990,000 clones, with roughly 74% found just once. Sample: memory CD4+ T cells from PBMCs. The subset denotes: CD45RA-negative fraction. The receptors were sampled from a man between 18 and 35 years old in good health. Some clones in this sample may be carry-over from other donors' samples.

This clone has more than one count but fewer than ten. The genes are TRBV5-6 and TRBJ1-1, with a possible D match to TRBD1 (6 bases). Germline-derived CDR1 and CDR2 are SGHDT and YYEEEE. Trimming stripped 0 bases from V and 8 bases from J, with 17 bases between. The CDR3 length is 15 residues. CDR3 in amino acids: CASSLVVRDTNEAFF. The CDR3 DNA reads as TGTGCCAGCAGCTTGGTCGTACGGGACACCAACGAAGCTTTCTTT.

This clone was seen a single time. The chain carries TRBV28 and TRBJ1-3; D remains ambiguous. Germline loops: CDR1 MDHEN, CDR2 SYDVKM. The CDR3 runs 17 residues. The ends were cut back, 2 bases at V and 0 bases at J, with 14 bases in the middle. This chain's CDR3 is CASSLLRLRSSGNTIYF. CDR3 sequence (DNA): TGTGCCAGCAGTTTACTTCGGCTAAGATCCTCTGGAAACACCATATATTTT.

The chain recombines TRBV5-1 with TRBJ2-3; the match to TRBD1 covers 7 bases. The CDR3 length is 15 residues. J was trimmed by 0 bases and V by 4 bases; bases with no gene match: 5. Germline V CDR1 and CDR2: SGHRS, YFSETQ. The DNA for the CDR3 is TGCGCCAGCAGCCGAGGGACAGCTAGCACAGATACGCAGTATTTT. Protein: CASSRGTASTDTQYF.

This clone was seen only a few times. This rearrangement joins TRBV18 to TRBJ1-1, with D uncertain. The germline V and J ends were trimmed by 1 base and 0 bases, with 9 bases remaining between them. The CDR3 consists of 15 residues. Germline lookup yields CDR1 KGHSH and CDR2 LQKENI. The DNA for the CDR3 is TGTGCCAGCTCACCACTGGTGGAGTTGAACACTGAAGCTTTCTTT. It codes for CASSPLVELNTEAFF.

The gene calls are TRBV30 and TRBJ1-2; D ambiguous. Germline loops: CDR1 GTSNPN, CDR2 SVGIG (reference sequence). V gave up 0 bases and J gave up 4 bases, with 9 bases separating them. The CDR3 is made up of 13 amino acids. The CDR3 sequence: CAWSVRTGYGYTF. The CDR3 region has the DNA TGTGCCTGGAGTGTACGGACTGGCTATGGCTACACCTTC.